Each of the 31 T cell receptor beta chains below was sequenced from the same sample in a study of identical twins. In TCRdb, the 5' RACE reads were re-called with MiXCR into one record per CDR3 protein. The data show approximately 500,000 distinct CDR3 sequences, 13% to 15% seen once. These data were likewise used in another study, on yellow fever vaccine responses in identical twins.

Specimen: CD4+ T cells sorted from blood. The receptors shown here come from a woman aged 18-30 years in good health.

This clonotype was seen more than once but under ten times. The CDR3 DNA follows: TGTGCCAGCAGTTTATCTTGGGACAGGCGCTCTTCTGAGCAGTTCTTC. Its protein is CASSLSWDRRSSEQFF. The V call is TRBV27, the J call TRBJ2-1, with 8 bases fitting TRBD1. Looked up from germline, CDR1 is MNHEY and CDR2 is SMNVEV (reference sequence). After removal of 0 bases from V and 9 bases from J, the junction contained 10 bases not matched to a gene. This CDR3 is 16 amino acids long.

The rearrangement links TRBV24-1 to TRBJ2-1, with D unclear. Per the germline V gene, CDR1 is KGHDR and CDR2 is SFDVKD. The CDR3 spans 13 residues. The V gene lost 2 bases and the J gene lost 6 bases, with 7 bases spanning the gap. The CDR3 nucleotides read TGTGCCACCAGTGATTCAGTTTTCAATGAGCAGTTCTTC. This codes for CATSDSVFNEQFF.

This clonotype was detected many times. This chain uses TRBV10-3 with TRBJ2-5; no reliable D call. CDR3 length: 11 amino acids. V shed 3 bases and J shed 2 bases, with 1 base lying between them. Germline V lookup: CDR1 ENHRY, CDR2 SYGVKD. CDR3 amino acids: CAISEQETQYF. CDR3 nucleotides: TGTGCCATCAGTGAACAAGAGACCCAGTACTTC.

This chain joins TRBV20-1 and TRBJ2-1, with 11 nucleotides matching TRBD2. This CDR3 contains 13 residues. Germline assignment: CDR1 DFQATT and CDR2 SNEGSKA (reference sequence). J was trimmed by 9 bases and V by 5 bases; bases with no gene match: 6. The CDR3 spells CSAPLAGAGEQFF. CDR3 nucleotides: TGCAGTGCTCCACTAGCGGGGGCGGGTGAGCAGTTCTTC.

This clonotype showed up just a few times. This chain links TRBV20-1 with TRBJ1-2; TRBD1 might be the D (5 bases). Deletions cut 4 bases from V and 4 bases from J, with 10 bases between. The CDR3 runs 12 residues. Germline V gene sequence: CDR1 DFQATT, CDR2 SNEGSKA (reference sequence). The CDR3 sequence: CSAKDISYGYTF. CDR3 DNA sequence: TGCAGTGCTAAGGACATCTCCTATGGCTACACCTTC.

The chain joins TRBV27 to TRBJ2-5; TRBD2 aligns across 11 bases. J lost 5 bases, V lost 6 bases, and 8 bases had no gene match. CDR1 and CDR2 (germline): MNHEY, SMNVEV (reference sequence). The CDR3 runs to 15 residues. The DNA for the CDR3 is TGTGCCAGCAGCCTTAGCGGGGGGGCCTGGGAGACCCAGTACTTC. Residues: CASSLSGGAWETQYF.

The chain is built from TRBV2 and TRBJ1-1; TRBD1 is a possible D gene (5 bases). Trimming left V 6 bases short and J 11 bases short, with 13 bases between. This CDR3 spans 11 amino acids. Germline loops: CDR1 SNHLY, CDR2 FYNNEI. CDR3 coding DNA: TGTGCCAGCAGGTCCGGGACCACGGCTTTCTTT. This sequence encodes CASRSGTTAFF.

This chain connects TRBV10-3 to TRBJ2-7; D gene ambiguous. From germline, CDR1 is ENHRY and CDR2 SYGVKD. Deletions cut 3 bases from V and 1 base from J, with 10 bases between. This CDR3 has 14 amino acids. CDR3 DNA sequence: TGTGCCATCAGTGATGGCGCCCCGTCCTACGAGCAGTACTTC. Protein product: CAISDGAPSYEQYF.

This clonotype has just a few counts. The CDR3 sequence is CSVDPSNTGELFF. The CDR3 nucleotides read TGCAGCGTTGACCCCTCGAACACCGGGGAGCTGTTTTTT. The chain has TRBV29-1 and TRBJ2-2; D call uncertain. This CDR3 is 13 amino acids long. V was cut by 3 bases and J by 0 bases, with 5 bases left in between. The V gene's germline CDR1 is SQVTM and CDR2 ANQGSEA.

V is TRBV20-1 and J is TRBJ1-4, with 9 positions matching TRBD1. The trim removed 6 bases at V and 6 bases at J, leaving 5 bases unmatched. From germline, CDR1 is DFQATT and CDR2 SNEGSKA (reference sequence). The CDR3 runs 13 residues. The CDR3 bases are TGCAGTGCAATACAGGGGGCTCATGAAAAACTGTTTTTT. Its translation is CSAIQGAHEKLFF.

The rearrangement links TRBV28 to TRBJ1-4, with TRBD1 as a possible D gene (5 bases). In germline, CDR1 is MDHEN, CDR2 SYDVKM. V was clipped by 4 bases and J by 6 bases, with 9 bases between them. This CDR3 contains 13 residues. The CDR3 here is CASSSQVDEKLFF. As DNA, the CDR3 is TGTGCCAGCAGTTCACAGGTGGATGAAAAACTGTTTTTT.

This clonotype was seen many times. The CDR3 DNA is TGTGCCAGCAGCCAGGATGGGTACCGATCCAATGAGCAGTTCTTC. It translates to CASSQDGYRSNEQFF. V and J are TRBV5-5 and TRBJ2-1; D is uncertain. The CDR3 sequence is 15 residues long. V lost 4 bases, J lost 6 bases, and 17 bases lay in between. Germline V gene lookup returns CDR1 SGHKS and CDR2 YYEKEE (reference sequence).

The sample holds a few counts of this clonotype. V usage is TRBV7-9 and J usage is TRBJ2-7; no definite D call. This CDR3 is built from 14 residues. V was trimmed by 2 bases and J by 2 bases, leaving 10 bases between them. CDR1 SEHNR and CDR2 FQNEAQ come from the germline V gene (reference sequence). CDR3 nucleotides: TGTGCCAGCAGCTTATTCCCAGAAACCTACGAGCAGTACTTC. Its translation is CASSLFPETYEQYF.

The rearrangement links TRBV10-3 to TRBJ2-7; 7 bases agree with TRBD2. The germline V gene has CDR1 ENHRY and CDR2 SYGVKD. The V gene end was trimmed by 4 bases and the J gene end by 3 bases; junction bases not matched to a gene: 0. This CDR3 comprises 12 residues. The CDR3 region is CAISAGGYEQYV. The DNA of the CDR3 is TGTGCCATCAGTGCGGGGGGCTACGAGCAGTACGTC.

The chain employs TRBV27 and TRBJ2-3; D remains ambiguous. V dropped 3 bases and J dropped 10 bases, with 14 bases sitting between them. This CDR3 has 13 residues. The germline V gene encodes CDR1 MNHEY and CDR2 SMNVEV (reference sequence). DNA of the CDR3: TGTGCCAGCAGTTTTTCTCGTGGGGATCCGCAGTATTTT. This sequence encodes CASSFSRGDPQYF.

The chain employs TRBV27 and TRBJ1-1; 7 positions agree with TRBD1. CDR3 length: 17 residues. Germline V gene data show CDR1 as MNHEY and CDR2 as SMNVEV (reference sequence). V lost 6 bases to trimming and J lost 2 bases; unmatched junction nucleotides: 15. CDR3 in amino acids: CASSRETGAAENTEAFF. CDR3 bases: TGTGCCAGCAGCCGGGAAACAGGGGCGGCTGAAAACACTGAAGCTTTCTTT.

This clonotype was observed a handful of times. The chain recombines TRBV2 with TRBJ2-2; possible D gene TRBD1, 7 bases. Germline CDR1 and CDR2: SNHLY and FYNNEI. The CDR3 extends over 16 amino acids. Between the trimmed V and J ends, which lost 4 bases and 0 bases, there was a span of 12 bases. Written as DNA, the CDR3 is TGTGCCAGCAGTGGCCAGGGGGGACCGAACACCGGGGAGCTGTTTTTT. Amino acids: CASSGQGGPNTGELFF. The full variable domain, completed using reference TRBV2 and TRBJ2-2, is EPEVTQTPSHQVTQMGQEVILRCVPISNHLYFYWYRQILGQKVEFLVSFYNNEISEKSEIFDDQFSVERPDGSNFTLKIRSTKLEDSAMYFCASSGQGGPNTGELFFGEGSRLTVL.

This rearrangement joins TRBV7-9 to TRBJ2-1, with a weak D call TRBD2 (5 bases). CDR1 is SEHNR, CDR2 FQNEAQ, per germline (reference sequence). CDR3 length: 15 residues. V lost 8 bases and J 1 base, leaving 15 bases between the germline ends. The CDR3 DNA is TGTGCCAGCTGGCCGACGGGGAATTCCTACAATGAGCAGTTCTTC. This encodes CASWPTGNSYNEQFF.

V and J are TRBV3-1 and TRBJ2-1; 9 bases are a match to TRBD1. The CDR3 length is 16 residues. With V trimmed by 1 base and J by 8 bases, 9 bases remained unmatched. Per germline, CDR1 LGHDT and CDR2 YNNKEL (reference sequence). As DNA, the CDR3 is TGTGCCAGCAGCCAAGTATACCGGGACAGGGCCCATGAGCAGTTCTTC. Its translation is CASSQVYRDRAHEQFF.

V usage is TRBV3-1 and J usage is TRBJ2-3; the match to TRBD1 covers 9 bases. Germline V gives CDR1 LGHDT, CDR2 YNNKEL (reference sequence). Trimming took 6 bases from V and 6 from J; bases not matched to a gene: 4. The CDR3 loop spans 13 amino acids. CDR3 nucleotides: TGTGCCAGCAGTCGGACAGGGGTGGATACGCAGTATTTT. The encoded protein is CASSRTGVDTQYF.

In its sample, this clonotype was seen a few times. This chain links TRBV6-1 with TRBJ1-5, with 7 bases fitting TRBD1. J was trimmed by 7 bases and V by 6 bases; bases with no gene match: 12. CDR1 is MNHNS and CDR2 is SASEGT in the germline V gene. This CDR3 has 15 amino acids. The CDR3 region is CASSATGDARQPQHF. The CDR3 DNA sequence: TGTGCCAGCAGCGCAACAGGGGACGCGCGGCAGCCCCAGCATTTT.

This clonotype was seen more than once but under ten times. The chain carries TRBV13 and TRBJ2-3, with a tentative D call TRBD2 (6 bases). The V gene's germline CDR1 is PRHDT and CDR2 FYEKMQ (reference sequence). This CDR3 has 14 residues. Between the trimmed V and J ends, which lost 4 bases and 0 bases, there was a span of 8 bases. This CDR3 is CASSSSASTDTQYF. CDR3 sequence (DNA): TGTGCCAGCAGCTCTAGCGCTAGCACAGATACGCAGTATTTT.

This clonotype was observed a handful of times. The rearrangement links TRBV7-3 to TRBJ2-3, with D perhaps TRBD2 (6 bases). The germline V and J ends were trimmed by 1 base and 1 base, with 6 bases remaining between them. The length of the CDR3 is 14 residues. Germline CDR1 and CDR2: SGHTA and FQGTGA. The CDR3 is CASSLIAGTDTQYF. The DNA of the CDR3 is TGTGCCAGCAGCTTAATAGCGGGCACAGATACGCAGTATTTT.

The J gene is TRBJ2-5, the V gene TRBV3-1; 10 nucleotides agree with TRBD1. Per germline, CDR1 LGHDT and CDR2 YNNKEL (reference sequence). Trimming at V came to 8 bases and at J to 3 bases, leaving 3 bases not matched to a gene. This CDR3 is built from 13 residues. CDR3 in DNA: TGTGCCAGCCTGGACAGGGGGGAAGAGACCCAGTACTTC. Encoded protein: CASLDRGEETQYF.

The chain's CDR3 is CASSLDAPYNEQFF. The CDR3 bases are TGCGCCAGCAGCTTGGATGCTCCCTACAATGAGCAGTTCTTC. V gene TRBV5-1 combines with J gene TRBJ2-1; D call uncertain. With 0 bases removed from V and 2 bases from J, the gap between germline ends came to 6 bases. The CDR3 loop spans 14 amino acids. Germline CDR1 and CDR2: SGHRS and YFSETQ. The full variable domain, completed using reference TRBV5-1 and TRBJ2-1, is KAGVTQTPRYLIKTRGQQVTLSCSPISGHRSVSWYQQTPGQGLQFLFEYFSETQRNKGNFPGRFSGRQFSNSRSEMNVSTLELGDSALYLCASSLDAPYNEQFFGPGTRLTVL.

J is TRBJ2-7 and V is TRBV6-1; D possibly corresponds to TRBD1 (7 bases). V lost 5 bases, J lost 5 bases, and 19 bases lay in between. The germline CDR1 and CDR2 sequences are MNHNS and SASEGT. The CDR3 consists of 15 residues. CDR3 residues: CASSHPQGRLDEQYV. In DNA, the CDR3 is TGTGCCAGCAGTCATCCACAGGGGAGGTTGGACGAGCAGTACGTC.

The V and J genes are TRBV7-8 and TRBJ2-1, with 9 bases that match TRBD1. V shed 4 bases, J shed 6 bases, and the junction held 10 bases outside the gene matches. This CDR3 comprises 16 residues. Germline V lookup: CDR1 SGHVS, CDR2 FQNEAQ. DNA of the CDR3: TGTGCCAGCAGCTCTATTGGACAGGGGAAAGGCAATGAGCAGTTCTTC. Translated: CASSSIGQGKGNEQFF. Full variable domain (outside the CDR3, taken from reference TRBV7-8 and TRBJ2-1): GAGVSQSPRYKVAKRGQDVALRCDPISGHVSLFWYQQALGQGPEFLTYFQNEAQLDKSGLPSDRFFAERPEGSVSTLKIQRTQQEDSAVYLCASSSIGQGKGNEQFFGPGTRLTVL.

This clonotype was seen a handful of times. The gene calls are TRBV7-9 and TRBJ2-2; 13 nucleotides agree with TRBD2. V shed 5 bases and J 3 bases; nucleotides not matched to a gene: 6. CDR1 is SEHNR and CDR2 is FQNEAQ in the germline V gene (reference sequence). This CDR3 has 17 amino acids. The CDR3 loop is CASSPRGTSGDTGELFF. Written as DNA, the CDR3 is TGTGCCAGCAGCCCGCGGGGGACTAGCGGGGACACCGGGGAGCTGTTTTTT.

In DNA, the CDR3 is TGTGCCAGCAGCGCAATAGCGGGAGGCCTGGACGAGCAGTACTTC. It encodes CASSAIAGGLDEQYF. The V gene is TRBV9, the J gene TRBJ2-7; 10 bases line up with TRBD2. The J segment lost 5 bases and the V segment lost 3 bases, leaving 8 bases of the junction unmatched. The CDR3 length is 15 residues. Germline V gene lookup returns CDR1 SGDLS and CDR2 YYNGEE.

The chain couples TRBV20-1 to TRBJ2-7; D assignment may be TRBD1 or TRBD2 (5 bases each). The CDR3 length is 11 residues. V lost 6 bases, J lost 4 bases, and 10 bases lay in between. Germline CDR1 reads DFQATT; CDR2 reads SNEGSKA (reference sequence). This chain's CDR3 is CSALWGYEQYF. Here the CDR3 DNA reads TGCAGTGCCCTGTGGGGGTACGAGCAGTACTTC.

The chain couples TRBV20-1 to TRBJ2-7; weak D call: TRBD1 (6 bases). Per the germline V gene, CDR1 is DFQATT and CDR2 is SNEGSKA (reference sequence). V was trimmed by 0 bases and J by 3 bases, leaving 12 bases between them. This CDR3 is built from 14 residues. The CDR3 protein is CSARDPDRIYEQYV. For the CDR3, the DNA is TGCAGTGCTAGAGATCCGGACAGAATCTACGAGCAGTACGTC.